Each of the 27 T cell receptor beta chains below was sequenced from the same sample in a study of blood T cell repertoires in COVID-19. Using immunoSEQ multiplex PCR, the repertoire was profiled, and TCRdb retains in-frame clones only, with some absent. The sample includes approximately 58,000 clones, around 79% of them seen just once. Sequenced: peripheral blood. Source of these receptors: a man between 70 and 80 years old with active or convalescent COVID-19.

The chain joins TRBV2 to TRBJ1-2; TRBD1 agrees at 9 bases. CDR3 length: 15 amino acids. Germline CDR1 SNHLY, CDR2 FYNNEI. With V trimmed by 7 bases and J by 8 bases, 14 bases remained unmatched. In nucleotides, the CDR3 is TGTGCCAGCACCTCATCCCGGACAGGGGTAGGAGGCTACACCTTC. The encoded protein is CASTSSRTGVGGYTF.

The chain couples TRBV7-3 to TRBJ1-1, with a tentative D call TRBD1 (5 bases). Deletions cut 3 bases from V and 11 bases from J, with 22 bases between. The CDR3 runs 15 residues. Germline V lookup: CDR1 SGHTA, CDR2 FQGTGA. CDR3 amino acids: CASSFFGPRHGGAFF. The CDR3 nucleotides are TGTGCCAGCAGCTTCTTTGGGCCCCGTCATGGGGGGGCTTTCTTT.

The CDR3 DNA reads as TGTGCCAGCAGTTTCGGGGACACGGGCAATCAGCCCCAGCATTTT. The encoded protein is CASSFGDTGNQPQHF. The chain couples TRBV7-2 to TRBJ1-5; D possibly corresponds to TRBD1 (6 bases). Trimming pared 6 bases from V and 2 bases from J, leaving 14 bases between. Germline CDR1 SGHTA, CDR2 FQGNSA. CDR3 length equals 15 residues.

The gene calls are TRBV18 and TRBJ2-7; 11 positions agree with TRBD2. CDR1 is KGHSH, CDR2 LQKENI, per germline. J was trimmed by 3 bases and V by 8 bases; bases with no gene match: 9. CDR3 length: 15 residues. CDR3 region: CASTPGLADHYEQYF. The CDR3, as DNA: TGTGCCAGCACCCCGGGACTAGCGGACCACTACGAGCAGTACTTC.

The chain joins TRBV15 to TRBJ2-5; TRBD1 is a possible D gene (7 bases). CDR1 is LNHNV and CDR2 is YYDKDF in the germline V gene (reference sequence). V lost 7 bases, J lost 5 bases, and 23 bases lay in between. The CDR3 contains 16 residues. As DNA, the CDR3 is TGTGCCACCACCACAAAAAGCAAGGGGGCGGGGGAGACCCAGTACTTC. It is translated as CATTTKSKGAGETQYF.

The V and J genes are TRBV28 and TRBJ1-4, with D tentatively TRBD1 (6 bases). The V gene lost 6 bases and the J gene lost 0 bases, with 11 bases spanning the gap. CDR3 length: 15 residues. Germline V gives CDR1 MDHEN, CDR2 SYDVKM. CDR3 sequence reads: CASRSTGSTNEKLFF. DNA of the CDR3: TGTGCCAGCAGGTCTACAGGGTCAACTAATGAAAAACTGTTTTTT.

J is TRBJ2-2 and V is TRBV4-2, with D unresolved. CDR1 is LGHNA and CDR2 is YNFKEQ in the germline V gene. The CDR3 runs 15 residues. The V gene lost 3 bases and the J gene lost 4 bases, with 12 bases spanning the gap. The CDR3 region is CASSHSLVSTGELFF. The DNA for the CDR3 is TGTGCCAGCAGCCATTCTCTAGTCAGCACCGGGGAGCTGTTTTTT.

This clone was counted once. The CDR3 DNA reads TGTGCCAGCAGTTCAAACGACAGGGGCGCTGAAGCTTTCTTT. Protein product: CASSSNDRGAEAFF. The V gene is TRBV6-2 or TRBV6-3, the J gene TRBJ1-1, with TRBD1 matching 8 bases. Germline assignment: CDR1 MNHEY and CDR2 SVGEGT. The CDR3 runs to 14 residues. V lost 4 bases, J lost 6 bases, and 7 bases stayed unmatched.

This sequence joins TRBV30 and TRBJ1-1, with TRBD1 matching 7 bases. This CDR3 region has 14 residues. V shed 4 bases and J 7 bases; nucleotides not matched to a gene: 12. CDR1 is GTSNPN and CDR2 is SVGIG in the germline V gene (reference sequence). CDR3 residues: CAWKETGRLFEAFF. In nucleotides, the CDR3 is TGTGCCTGGAAGGAGACAGGGAGGTTATTTGAAGCTTTCTTT.

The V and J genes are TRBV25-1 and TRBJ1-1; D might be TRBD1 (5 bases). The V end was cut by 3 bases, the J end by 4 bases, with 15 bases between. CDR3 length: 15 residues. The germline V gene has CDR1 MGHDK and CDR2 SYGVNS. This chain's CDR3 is CASSDLGGDVTEAFF. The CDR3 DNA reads TGTGCCAGCAGTGACCTCGGGGGGGATGTCACTGAAGCTTTCTTT. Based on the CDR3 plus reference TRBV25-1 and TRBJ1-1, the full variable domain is EADIYQTPRYLVIGTGKKITLECSQTMGHDKMYWYQQDPGMELHLIHYSYGVNSTEKGDLSSESTVSRIRTEHFPLTLESARPSHTSQYLCASSDLGGDVTEAFFGQGTRLTVV.

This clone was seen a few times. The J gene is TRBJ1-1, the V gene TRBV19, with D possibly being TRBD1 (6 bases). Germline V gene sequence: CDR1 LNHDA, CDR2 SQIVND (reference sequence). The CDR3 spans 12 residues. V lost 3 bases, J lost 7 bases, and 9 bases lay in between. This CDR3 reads CASSMDSSEAFF. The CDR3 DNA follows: TGTGCCAGTAGTATGGACAGTAGTGAAGCTTTCTTT.

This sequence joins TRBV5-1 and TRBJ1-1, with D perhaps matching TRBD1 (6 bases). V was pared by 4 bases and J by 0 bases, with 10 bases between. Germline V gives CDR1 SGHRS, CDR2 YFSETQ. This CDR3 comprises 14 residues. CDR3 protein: CASSNGQMNTEAFF. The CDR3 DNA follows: TGCGCCAGCAGCAACGGACAGATGAACACTGAAGCTTTCTTT.

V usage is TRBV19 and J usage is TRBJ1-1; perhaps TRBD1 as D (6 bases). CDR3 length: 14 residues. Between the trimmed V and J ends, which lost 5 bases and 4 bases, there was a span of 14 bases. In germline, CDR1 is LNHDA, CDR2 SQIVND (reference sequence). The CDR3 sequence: CASSPTGYSTEAFF. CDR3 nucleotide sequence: TGTGCCAGTAGTCCCACAGGGTATAGCACTGAAGCTTTCTTT.

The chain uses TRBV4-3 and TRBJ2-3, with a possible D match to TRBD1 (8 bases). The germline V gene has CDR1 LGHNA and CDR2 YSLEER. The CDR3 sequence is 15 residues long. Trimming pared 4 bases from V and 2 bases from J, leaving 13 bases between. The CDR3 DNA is TGCGCCAGCAGCCTTACAGGGGGGGACACAGATACGCAGTATTTT. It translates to CASSLTGGDTDTQYF.

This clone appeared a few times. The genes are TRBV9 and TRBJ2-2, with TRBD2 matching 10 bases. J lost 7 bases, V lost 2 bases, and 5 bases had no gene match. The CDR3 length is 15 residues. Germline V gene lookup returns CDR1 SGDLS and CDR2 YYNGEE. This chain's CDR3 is CASSVTSGTNGELFF. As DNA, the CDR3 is TGTGCCAGCAGCGTTACTAGCGGGACTAACGGGGAGCTGTTTTTT. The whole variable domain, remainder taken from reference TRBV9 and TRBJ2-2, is DSGVTQTPKHLITATGQRVTLRCSPRSGDLSVYWYQQSLDQGLQFLIQYYNGEERAKGNILERFSAQQFPDLHSELNLSSLELGDSALYFCASSVTSGTNGELFFGEGSRLTVL.

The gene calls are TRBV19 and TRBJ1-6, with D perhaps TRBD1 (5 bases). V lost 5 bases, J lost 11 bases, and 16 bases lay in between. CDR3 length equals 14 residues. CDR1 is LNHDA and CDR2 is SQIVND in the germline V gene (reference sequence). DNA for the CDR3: TGTGCCAGTAGTCCTCTGCGGGGCAAGGCACCCCTCCACTTT. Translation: CASSPLRGKAPLHF.

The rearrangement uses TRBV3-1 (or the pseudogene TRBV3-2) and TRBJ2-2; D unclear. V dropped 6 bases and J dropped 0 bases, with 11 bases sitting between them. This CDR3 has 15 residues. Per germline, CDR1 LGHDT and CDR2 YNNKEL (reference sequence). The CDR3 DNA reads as TGTGCCAGCAGTAGAGGCGTCTCGAACACCGGGGAGCTGTTTTTT. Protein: CASSRGVSNTGELFF.

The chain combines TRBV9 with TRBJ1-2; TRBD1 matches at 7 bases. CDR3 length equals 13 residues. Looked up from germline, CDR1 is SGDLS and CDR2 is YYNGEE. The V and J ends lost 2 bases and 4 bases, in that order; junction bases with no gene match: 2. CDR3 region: CASSVGQSYGYTF. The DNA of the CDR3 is TGTGCCAGCAGCGTGGGACAGTCCTATGGCTACACCTTC.

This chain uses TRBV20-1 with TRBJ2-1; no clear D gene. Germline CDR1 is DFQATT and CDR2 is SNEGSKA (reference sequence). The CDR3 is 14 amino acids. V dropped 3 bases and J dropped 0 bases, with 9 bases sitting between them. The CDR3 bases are TGCAGTGCTAGTCTGTGGAGCTCCTACAATGAGCAGTTCTTC. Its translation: CSASLWSSYNEQFF.

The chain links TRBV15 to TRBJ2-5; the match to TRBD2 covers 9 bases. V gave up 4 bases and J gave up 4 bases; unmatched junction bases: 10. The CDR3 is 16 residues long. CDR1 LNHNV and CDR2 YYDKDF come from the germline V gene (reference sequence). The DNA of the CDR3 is TGTGCCACCAGCAAAGGTGGGGCTAGCGGGATAGAGACCCAGTACTTC. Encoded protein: CATSKGGASGIETQYF.

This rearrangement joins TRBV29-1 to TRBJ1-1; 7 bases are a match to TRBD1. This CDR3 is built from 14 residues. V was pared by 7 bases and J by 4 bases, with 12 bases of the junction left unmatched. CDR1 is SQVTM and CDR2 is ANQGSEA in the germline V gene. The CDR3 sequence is CSGMRGRGATEAFF. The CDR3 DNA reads TGCAGCGGAATGAGGGGGCGAGGTGCCACTGAAGCTTTCTTT.

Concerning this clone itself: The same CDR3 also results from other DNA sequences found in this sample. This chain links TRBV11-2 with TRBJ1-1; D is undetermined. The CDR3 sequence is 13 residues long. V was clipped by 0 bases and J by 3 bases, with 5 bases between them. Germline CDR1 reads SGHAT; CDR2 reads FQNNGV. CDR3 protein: CASSLDRDTEAFF. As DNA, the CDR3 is TGTGCCAGCAGCTTAGATCGTGACACTGAAGCTTTCTTT.

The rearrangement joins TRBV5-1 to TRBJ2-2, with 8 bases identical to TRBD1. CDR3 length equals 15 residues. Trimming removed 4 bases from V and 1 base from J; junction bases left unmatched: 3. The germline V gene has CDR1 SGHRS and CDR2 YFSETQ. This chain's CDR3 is CASSPGTGNTGELFF. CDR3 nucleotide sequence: TGCGCCAGCAGCCCCGGGACAGGGAACACCGGGGAGCTGTTTTTT.

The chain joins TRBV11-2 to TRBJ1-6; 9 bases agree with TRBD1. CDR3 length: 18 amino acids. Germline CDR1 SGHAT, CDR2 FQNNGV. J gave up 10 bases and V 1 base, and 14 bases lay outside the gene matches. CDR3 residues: CASSLVGPGTGLKSPLHF. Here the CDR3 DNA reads TGTGCCAGCAGCTTAGTAGGCCCCGGGACAGGGCTAAAATCACCCCTCCACTTT. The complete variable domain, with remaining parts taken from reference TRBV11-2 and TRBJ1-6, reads EAGVAQSPRYKIIEKRQSVAFWCNPISGHATLYWYQQILGQGPKLLIQFQNNGVVDDSQLPKDRFSAERLKGVDSTLKIQPAKLEDSAVYLCASSLVGPGTGLKSPLHFGNGTRLTVT.

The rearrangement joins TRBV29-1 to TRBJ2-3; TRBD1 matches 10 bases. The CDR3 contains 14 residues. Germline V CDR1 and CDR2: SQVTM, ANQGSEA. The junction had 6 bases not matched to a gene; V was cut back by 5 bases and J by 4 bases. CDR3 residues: CSVTGTGVPDTQYF. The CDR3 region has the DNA TGCAGCGTTACCGGGACAGGGGTTCCAGATACGCAGTATTTT.

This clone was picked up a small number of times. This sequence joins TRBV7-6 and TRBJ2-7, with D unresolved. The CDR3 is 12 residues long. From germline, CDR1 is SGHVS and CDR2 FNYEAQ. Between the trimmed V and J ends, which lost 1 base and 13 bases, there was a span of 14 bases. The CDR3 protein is CASSLEPSTYYF. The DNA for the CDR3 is TGTGCCAGCAGCTTAGAACCCTCGACTTACTACTTC.

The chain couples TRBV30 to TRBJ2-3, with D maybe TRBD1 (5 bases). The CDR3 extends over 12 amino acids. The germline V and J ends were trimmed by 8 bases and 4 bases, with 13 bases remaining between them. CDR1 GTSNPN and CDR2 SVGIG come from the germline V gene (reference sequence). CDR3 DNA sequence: TGTGCCCTCGCCCAAGGGGCAGATACGCAGTATTTT. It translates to CALAQGADTQYF.